The clone carrying this T cell receptor beta chain has only a few counts. This sample is drawn from a study of blood T cell repertoires in COVID-19. Study in general: Samples of COVID-19 (acute and convalescent) were obtained from the United States, Italy and Spain. PBMCs, B-cell-depleted T cells, or T cells were the source of the cDNA or gDNA that made up the material.

In the original processing: For nucleated cells, counts were estimated from reference gene primer amplification. Using immunoSEQ multiplex PCR, the repertoire was profiled, and TCRdb retains in-frame clones only, with some absent. V and J calls and clone size are copied from that table; D and trimming were computed from the DNA. The table shows 70,000 or so clones, with 70% to 80% occurring only once. The CDR3 runs to 14 residues. V lost 10 bases and J lost 2, with 13 bases in between. The germline V gene has CDR1 KGHDR and CDR2 SFDVKD. This chain joins TRBV24-1 and TRBJ2-2; tentatively, D is TRBD1 (6 bases). Input material: peripheral blood. This TCR was sampled from a man between 65 and 85 years old with acute or convalescent COVID-19. CDR3 sequence: CATSRDINTGELFF. In nucleotides, the CDR3 is TGTGCCACGTCCCGGGACATTAACACCGGGGAGCTGTTTTTT.